One TCR beta chain is described in this entry. Antigen: not known. The entry originates in a study of molecular identifiers for immune sequencing clone quantification. Overall study results and limits: Clones of above 20 RNA copies carried over 99% of effector molecules; in naive cells they carried under 1%. Identical TCR molecules sharing a barcode could underestimate highly expanded clone sizes.

Previously described methods and listed TCR primers were employed for the bulk TCR libraries. One entry per CDR3 protein, called by TCRdb with MiXCR from the PCR reads. Altogether about 500,000 distinct CDR3 sequences are present, over 20% being singletons, with the ten largest covering about 0.78%. This CDR3 has 14 amino acids. Germline CDR1 reads MNHEY; CDR2 reads SMNVEV (reference sequence). The V end lost 4 bases, the J end lost 1 base, and 11 bases lay between the germline ends. The sequence derives from a human donor in good health. Some libraries in this study had Jurkat cell RNA spiked in. The specimen was naive CD8+ T cells from blood, with Jurkat cell RNA spiked in. Subset specified: FACS-sorted CD8+CD4-CCR7+CD45RA+ naive T cells. The V call is TRBV27, the J call TRBJ2-7; weak D call: TRBD1 (5 bases). CDR3 in DNA: TGTGCCAGCAGTTACCAGGGCGAGTCCTACGAGCAGTACTTC. It encodes CASSYQGESYEQYF.